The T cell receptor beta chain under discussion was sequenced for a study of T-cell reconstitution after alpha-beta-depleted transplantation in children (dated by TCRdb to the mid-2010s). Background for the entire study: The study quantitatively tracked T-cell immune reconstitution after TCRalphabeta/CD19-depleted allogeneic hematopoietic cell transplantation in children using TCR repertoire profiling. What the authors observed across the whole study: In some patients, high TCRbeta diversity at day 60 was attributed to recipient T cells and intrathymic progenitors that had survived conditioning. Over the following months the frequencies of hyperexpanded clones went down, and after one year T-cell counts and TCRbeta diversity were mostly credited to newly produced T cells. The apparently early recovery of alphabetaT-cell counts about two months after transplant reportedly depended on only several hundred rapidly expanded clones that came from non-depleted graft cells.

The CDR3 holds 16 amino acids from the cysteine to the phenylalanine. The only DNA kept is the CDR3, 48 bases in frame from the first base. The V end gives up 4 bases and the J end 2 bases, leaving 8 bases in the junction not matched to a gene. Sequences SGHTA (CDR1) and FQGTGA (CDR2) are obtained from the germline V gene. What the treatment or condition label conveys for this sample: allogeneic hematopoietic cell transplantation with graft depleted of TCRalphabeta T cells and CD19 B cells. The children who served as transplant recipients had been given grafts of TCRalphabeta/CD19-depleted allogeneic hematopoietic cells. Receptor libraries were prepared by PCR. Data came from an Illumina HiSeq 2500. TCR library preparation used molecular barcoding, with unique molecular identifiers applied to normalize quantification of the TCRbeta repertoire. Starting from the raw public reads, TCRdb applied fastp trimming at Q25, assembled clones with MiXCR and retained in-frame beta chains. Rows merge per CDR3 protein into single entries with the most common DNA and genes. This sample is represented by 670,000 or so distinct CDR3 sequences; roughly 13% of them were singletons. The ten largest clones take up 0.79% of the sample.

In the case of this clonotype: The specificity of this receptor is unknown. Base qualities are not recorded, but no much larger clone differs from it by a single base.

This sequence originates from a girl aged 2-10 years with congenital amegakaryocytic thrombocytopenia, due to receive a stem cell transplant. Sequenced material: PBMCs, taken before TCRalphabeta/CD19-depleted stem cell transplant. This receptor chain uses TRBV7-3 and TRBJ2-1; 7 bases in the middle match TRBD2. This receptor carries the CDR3 CASSSLLASTYNEQFF. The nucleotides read TGTGCCAGCAGCTCCCTACTAGCGTCAACCTACAATGAGCAGTTCTTC.